A single sample is the source of the 22 T cell receptor beta chains below, sequenced in a study of CD8 T cells in Susac syndrome. It was with random hexamers that about 0.45 to 1 ug RNA was reverse transcribed. TCRdb recomputed calls from the immunoSEQ multiplex PCR reads with MiXCR, one row per CDR3 protein. The table lists about 76,000 distinct CDR3 sequences, approximately 93% of them singletons, with less than 0.6% in the top ten. Sequenced sample: CD8+ T cells from PBMCs. Every receptor here comes from a human donor with Susac syndrome.

The V gene is TRBV6-1, the J gene TRBJ1-5; 8 nucleotides align to TRBD1. The CDR3 is 17 amino acids. V was pared by 6 bases and J by 2 bases, with 12 bases of the junction left unmatched. The germline V gene encodes CDR1 MNHNS and CDR2 SASEGT. The DNA for the CDR3 is TGTGCCAGCAGGGACAGACAGGGGAATCTGCGCAATCAGCCCCAGCATTTT. Its protein is CASRDRQGNLRNQPQHF.

This chain uses TRBV18 with TRBJ1-1; 12 nucleotides match TRBD1. The CDR3 is made up of 16 amino acids. Unmatched junction bases numbered 11, after V lost 5 bases and J lost 7 bases. Germline-derived CDR1 and CDR2 are KGHSH and LQKENI. The CDR3 sequence: CASSFNPGQGASEAFF. In DNA, the CDR3 is TGTGCCAGCTCATTCAACCCGGGACAGGGGGCAAGTGAAGCTTTCTTT.

The rearrangement uses TRBV6-2 or TRBV6-3 and TRBJ1-5, with 7 positions matching TRBD1. The CDR3 totals 16 residues. With V trimmed by 5 bases and J by 0 bases, 7 bases remained unmatched. In germline, CDR1 is MNHEY, CDR2 SVGEGT. The CDR3 DNA reads TGTGCCAGCAGTGGTGGCCGGGACAGTAGCAATCAGCCCCAGCATTTT. Protein product: CASSGGRDSSNQPQHF.

The chain is built from TRBV18 and TRBJ2-7; 8 bases match TRBD1. This CDR3 is built from 14 residues. Germline assignment: CDR1 KGHSH and CDR2 LQKENI. The V segment lost 3 bases and the J segment 5 bases; nucleotides outside the gene matches: 6. CDR3 in DNA: TGTGCCAGCTCACCTCTTCAGGGGGCCCACGAGCAGTACTTC. Translation: CASSPLQGAHEQYF.

The chain employs TRBV27 and TRBJ1-2, with D perhaps TRBD1 (5 bases). Germline CDR1 MNHEY, CDR2 SMNVEV (reference sequence). Trimming took off 5 bases at V and 3 bases at J, with 19 bases between the two ends. The CDR3 length is 16 residues. The CDR3 sequence is CASSLTAEAGYYGYTF. As DNA, the CDR3 is TGTGCCAGCAGTCTAACCGCAGAGGCAGGGTACTATGGCTACACCTTC.

The chain combines TRBV28 with TRBJ2-1; perhaps TRBD2 as D (5 bases). With 5 bases removed from V and 0 bases from J, the gap between germline ends came to 11 bases. The CDR3 length is 15 residues. CDR1 and CDR2 (germline): MDHEN, SYDVKM. CDR3 residues: CASSTVGSSYNEQFF. In DNA form, the CDR3 reads TGTGCCAGCAGTACGGTAGGGAGCTCCTACAATGAGCAGTTCTTC.

The CDR3: CASSYSNSYYEQYF. DNA for the CDR3: TGTGCCAGCAGTTACTCGAACAGTTACTACGAGCAGTACTTC. The chain uses TRBV6-6 and TRBJ2-7, with D unclear. This CDR3 contains 14 residues. Germline V lookup: CDR1 MNHNY, CDR2 SVGAGI (reference sequence). Trimming took 0 bases from V and 3 from J, leaving 9 bases between them.

The CDR3 nucleotides read TGTGCCAGCAGTCTCTACAGGGGGGGATCCTTAGCCAAAAACATTCAGTACTTC. Amino acid sequence: CASSLYRGGSLAKNIQYF. V and J are TRBV6-1 and TRBJ2-4; a weak D match, TRBD1 (8 bases). The CDR3 is 18 residues long. V was shortened by 5 bases and J by 0 bases, with 20 bases between the two germline ends. Looked up from germline, CDR1 is MNHNS and CDR2 is SASEGT.

This chain connects TRBV6-5 to TRBJ1-2; no clear D. CDR3 length equals 15 residues. Germline values: CDR1 MNHEY, CDR2 SVGAGI. V was trimmed by 2 bases and J by 5 bases, leaving 15 bases between them. CDR3 bases: TGTGCCAGCAGTTACATCCCCCCAACGGGGTATGGCTACACCTTC. Translating it yields CASSYIPPTGYGYTF.

CDR3: CASSAFGTAGSYNEQFF. In DNA, the CDR3 is TGTGCCAGCAGCGCCTTCGGGACGGCCGGTTCCTACAATGAGCAGTTCTTC. The chain joins TRBV2 to TRBJ2-1; D may correspond to TRBD1 or TRBD2 (5 bases each). Germline values: CDR1 SNHLY, CDR2 FYNNEI. Trimming left V 6 bases short and J 1 base short, with 19 bases between. CDR3 size: 17 residues. The full variable domain, in which reference TRBV2 and TRBJ2-1 provide the parts outside the CDR3, is EPEVTQTPSHQVTQMGQEVILRCVPISNHLYFYWYRQILGQKVEFLVSFYNNEISEKSEIFDDQFSVERPDGSNFTLKIRSTKLEDSAMYFCASSAFGTAGSYNEQFFGPGTRLTVL.

This clonotype was recorded only once. The CDR3 coding sequence is TGTGCCAGCCTAGGACCCTACAATGAGCAGTTCTTC. It is translated as CASLGPYNEQFF. The chain combines TRBV19 with TRBJ2-1; no definite D call. In germline, CDR1 is LNHDA, CDR2 SQIVND (reference sequence). Trimming removed 9 bases at V and 2 bases at J, with 8 bases between. CDR3 size: 12 residues.

This chain uses TRBV7-2 with TRBJ2-2; maybe TRBD1 (5 bases). CDR3 size: 15 residues. Looked up from germline, CDR1 is SGHTA and CDR2 is FQGNSA. V was cut by 1 base and J by 4 bases, with 10 bases left in between. In DNA, the CDR3 is TGTGCCAGCAGCTTAGTGGCAGGGATCACCGGGGAGCTGTTTTTT. Protein product: CASSLVAGITGELFF.

This sequence joins TRBV6-2 or TRBV6-3 and TRBJ1-5; no clear D gene. This CDR3 has 15 amino acids. Trimming left V 4 bases short and J 7 bases short, with 17 bases between. The germline CDR1 and CDR2 sequences are MNHEY and SVGEGT. The CDR3 nucleotides are TGTGCCAGCAGTTTGGAAAGTCCCCGGAACCAGCCCCAGCATTTT. This codes for CASSLESPRNQPQHF.

The rearrangement uses TRBV15 and TRBJ1-5; D ambiguous. The CDR3 has 14 residues. CDR1 and CDR2 from the germline V gene are LNHNV and YYDKDF (reference sequence). Trimming left V 8 bases short and J 1 base short, with 12 bases between. CDR3 bases: TGTGCCACCCGCGGGGTTGAAAGCAATCAGCCCCAGCATTTT. Translating it yields CATRGVESNQPQHF.

The DNA of the CDR3 is TGTGCCAGCAGTGAAAGAGGCAGGAACTATGGCTACACCTTC. The encoded protein is CASSERGRNYGYTF. V usage is TRBV25-1 and J usage is TRBJ1-2; D is ambiguous. V was trimmed by 2 bases and J by 2 bases, leaving 9 bases between them. Germline lookup yields CDR1 MGHDK and CDR2 SYGVNS. The CDR3 runs 14 residues.

The rearrangement joins TRBV28 to TRBJ2-2; D is perhaps TRBD1 or TRBD2 (5 bases each). Germline V lookup: CDR1 MDHEN, CDR2 SYDVKM. This CDR3 comprises 16 residues. Trimming removed 1 base at V and 8 bases at J, with 17 bases between. The CDR3 loop is CASSLYIGTPRGELFF. The CDR3, as DNA: TGTGCCAGCAGTTTATATATCGGGACGCCTCGGGGGGAGCTGTTTTTT.

The V and J genes are TRBV5-4 and TRBJ2-1, with 13 bases lining up with TRBD2. This CDR3 has 15 amino acids. V gave up 4 bases and J gave up 9 bases; unmatched junction bases: 7. Looked up from germline, CDR1 is SGHNT and CDR2 is YYREEE (reference sequence). The CDR3 reads CASSRTRTSGGEQFF. As DNA, the CDR3 is TGTGCCAGCAGCCGAACGAGGACTAGCGGGGGTGAGCAGTTCTTC.

J is TRBJ2-2 and V is TRBV28; D gene unclear. The germline V and J ends were trimmed by 3 bases and 5 bases, with 7 bases remaining between them. The germline gives CDR1 MDHEN, CDR2 SYDVKM. The CDR3 is 13 residues long. In nucleotides, the CDR3 is TGTGCCAGCAGTTTTGATGGGACCGGGGAGCTGTTTTTT. Translated, it gives CASSFDGTGELFF.

The rearrangement links TRBV20-1 to TRBJ2-7; 9 nucleotides line up with TRBD1. This CDR3 region has 13 residues. J was trimmed by 6 bases and V by 6 bases; bases with no gene match: 9. The germline CDR1 and CDR2 sequences are DFQATT and SNEGSKA (reference sequence). CDR3 in DNA: TGCAGTGCAGAACAGGGGGCCCTCAGCGAGCAGTACTTC. This encodes CSAEQGALSEQYF.

The rearrangement joins TRBV12-3 or TRBV12-4 to TRBJ2-7; the D gene is possibly TRBD1 (5 bases). V dropped 9 bases and J dropped 0 bases, with 18 bases sitting between them. The CDR3 consists of 15 residues. The CDR3 is CASVLGAEPSYEQYF. In nucleotides, the CDR3 is TGTGCCAGTGTCCTAGGGGCCGAACCCTCCTACGAGCAGTACTTC.

The CDR3 protein is CASSRVNYGYTF. In nucleotides, the CDR3 is TGTGCCAGCAGCCGTGTTAACTATGGCTACACCTTC. The rearrangement uses TRBV2 and TRBJ1-2; D unclear. The CDR3 consists of 12 residues. CDR1 is SNHLY and CDR2 is FYNNEI in the germline V gene. The V end was cut by 6 bases, the J end by 1 base, with 6 bases between.

J is TRBJ1-5 and V is TRBV28, with 8 nucleotides matching TRBD1. Germline assignment: CDR1 MDHEN and CDR2 SYDVKM. The CDR3 sequence is 15 residues long. The trim removed 2 bases at V and 5 bases at J, leaving 5 bases unmatched. DNA of the CDR3: TGTGCCAGCAGTTTACCCGGACAGGGCTATCAGCCCCAGCATTTT. Translating it yields CASSLPGQGYQPQHF.